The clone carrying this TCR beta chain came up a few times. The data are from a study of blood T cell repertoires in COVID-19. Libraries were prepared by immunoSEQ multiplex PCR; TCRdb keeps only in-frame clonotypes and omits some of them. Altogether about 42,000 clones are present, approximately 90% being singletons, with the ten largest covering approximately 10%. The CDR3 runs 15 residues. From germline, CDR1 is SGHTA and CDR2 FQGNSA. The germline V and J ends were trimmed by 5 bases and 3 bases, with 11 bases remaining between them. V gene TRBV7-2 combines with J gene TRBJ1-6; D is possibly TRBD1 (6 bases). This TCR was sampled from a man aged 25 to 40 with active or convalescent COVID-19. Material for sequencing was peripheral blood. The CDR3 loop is CASSPDRNYNSPLHF. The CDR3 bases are TGTGCCAGCAGCCCGGACAGAAACTATAATTCACCCCTCCACTTT.